One and the same sample provided the 16 T cell receptor beta chains below, sequenced in a study of molecular identifiers for immune sequencing clone quantification. In TCRdb, the PCR reads were re-called with MiXCR into one record per CDR3 protein. This sample has about 510,000 distinct CDR3 sequences, with around 23% found just once. The sequenced sample was naive CD8+ T cells from blood, with Jurkat cell RNA spiked in. Subset of the sample: FACS-sorted CD8+CD4-CCR7+CD45RA+ naive T cells. These receptors were collected from a human donor in good health. Some libraries in this study had Jurkat cell RNA spiked in.

About this clonotype itself: The junction and the germline gene differ at one end; a read error may be behind it. The J gene is TRBJ2-5, the V gene TRBV11-2; the match to TRBD2 covers 7 bases. The CDR3 consists of 16 residues. CDR1 is SGHAT and CDR2 is FQNNGV in the germline V gene. CDR3 bases: TGTGCCAGCAGCTGGGAAGGTAGCGGGCACCAAGAGCCCCAGTACTTC. This gives the protein CASSWEGSGHQEPQYF.

The chain combines TRBV7-2 with TRBJ1-6; unclear D gene. V was shortened by 1 base and J by 4 bases, with 11 bases between the two germline ends. The germline V gene has CDR1 SGHTA and CDR2 FQGNSA. The CDR3 is 16 amino acids. Written as DNA, the CDR3 is TGTGCCAGCAGCTTAGTTGGGGTAGGATATAATTCACCCCTCCACTTT. Protein product: CASSLVGVGYNSPLHF.

This clonotype was counted between two and nine times. This may arise from a read error, as a much more abundant clone is one base away. The rearrangement uses TRBV7-9 and TRBJ2-1, with D uncertain. The germline V gene encodes CDR1 SEHNR and CDR2 FQNEAQ (reference sequence). The CDR3 is made up of 13 amino acids. The CDR3 loop reads CASGLASYNEQFF. In DNA, the CDR3 is TGTGCCAGCGGCTTAGCCTCCTACAATGAGCAGTTCTTC.

This clonotype was seen a few times. The junction does not match germline at one end; this may be a read error. The V and J genes are TRBV5-3 and TRBJ2-1; D is tentatively TRBD1 or TRBD2 (5 bases each). TRBV5-3 is an ORF; its function is uncertain. The CDR3 extends over 15 amino acids. This CDR3 reads CASSSLTGASNEQFF. CDR3 sequence (DNA): TGTGCCAGCAGCTCCCTCACCGGGGCCAGCAATGAGCAGTTCTTC.

The chain employs TRBV7-9 and TRBJ2-3; D possibly corresponds to TRBD1 (5 bases). From germline, CDR1 is SEHNR and CDR2 FQNEAQ (reference sequence). This CDR3 comprises 15 residues. The V gene lost 3 bases and the J gene lost 5 bases, with 15 bases spanning the gap. The CDR3 sequence: CASSFDSSGIDTQYF. DNA for the CDR3: TGTGCCAGCAGCTTCGATTCCTCAGGGATAGATACGCAGTATTTT.

To note about this clonotype: A read error may explain this, as a much larger clone is one base away. The chain links TRBV4-1 to TRBJ1-1; D is undetermined. Germline assignment: CDR1 MGHRA and CDR2 YSYEKL. This CDR3 comprises 14 residues. As DNA, the CDR3 is TGCGCCAGCAGCCAAGATACCATGGAGACTGGAGCTTTCTTT. Its translation is CASSQDTMETGAFF.

This clonotype was recorded a few times. The chain couples TRBV10-1 to TRBJ2-2, with D hard to call. Germline V gene sequence: CDR1 WNHNN, CDR2 SYGVQD (reference sequence). The CDR3 runs 14 residues. The V end lost 6 bases, the J end lost 0 bases, and 8 bases lay between the germline ends. CDR3 bases: TGCGCCAGCAGAGATCACCCGAACACCGGGGAGCTGTTTTTT. This sequence encodes CASRDHPNTGELFF.

This rearrangement joins TRBV4-2 to TRBJ2-7, with D perhaps TRBD2 (5 bases). V lost 6 bases and J lost 0, with 9 bases in between. The germline V gene encodes CDR1 LGHNA and CDR2 YNFKEQ. The length of the CDR3 is 13 residues. CDR3 in DNA: TGTGCCAGCAGAAACGGGAACTCCTACGAGCAGTACTTC. Residues: CASRNGNSYEQYF.

The chain employs TRBV6-2 or TRBV6-3 and TRBJ1-1, with 8 bases fitting TRBD1. In germline, CDR1 is MNHEY, CDR2 SVGEGT. V dropped 6 bases and J dropped 6; count of bases not matched to a gene: 6. The CDR3 runs to 13 residues. CDR3 loop: CASSTGTGSEAFF. CDR3 coding DNA: TGTGCCAGCAGCACCGGGACAGGCTCTGAAGCTTTCTTT.

This clonotype was seen more than once but under ten times. V and J are TRBV12-5 and TRBJ1-4; unclear D gene. Germline V gene sequence: CDR1 LGHNT, CDR2 FRNRAP. V shed 5 bases and J shed 4 bases, with 11 bases lying between them. The length of the CDR3 is 14 residues. CDR3 nucleotides: TGTGCTAGTGGTACGTCCGGGGTTAATGAAAAACTGTTTTTT. Translation gives CASGTSGVNEKLFF.

The V gene is TRBV6-2 or TRBV6-3, the J gene TRBJ1-1; unclear D gene. CDR1 MNHEY and CDR2 SVGEGT come from the germline V gene. Deletions cut 2 bases from V and 1 base from J, with 5 bases between. The length of the CDR3 is 13 residues. CDR3 in DNA: TGTGCCAGCAGTTACGGTTGGAACACTGAAGCTTTCTTT. Translated: CASSYGWNTEAFF.

Of note for this clonotype: Likely a read error: the CDR3 ends without its conserved phenylalanine or tryptophan. The DNA is left out, because the CDR3 cannot be placed on it with certainty; the CDR3 is given as TCRdb lists it. The rearrangement links TRBV4-2 to TRBJ2-7; the table assigns TRBD2, which was not confirmed against the DNA. The CDR3 length equals 13 residues, ends included. Germline V gene lookup returns CDR1 LGHNA and CDR2 YNFKEQ. The CDR3 loop is CASSQGTSDEGTL.

Of note for this clonotype: A much larger clone is a single base away; this may be a read error. The chain uses TRBV4-1 and TRBJ2-1; the match to TRBD1 covers 9 bases. The germline V gene encodes CDR1 MGHRA and CDR2 YSYEKL. The length of the CDR3 is 14 residues. The CDR3 region is CASSQRWTGDERFF. CDR3 in DNA: TGCGCCAGCAGCCAACGGTGGACAGGGGATGAGCGGTTCTTC.

The genes are TRBV6-5 and TRBJ2-7; the D is unclear. Germline CDR1 is MNHEY and CDR2 is SVGAGI. This CDR3 has 13 amino acids. V lost 3 bases and J 3 bases, leaving 9 bases between the germline ends. The CDR3 protein is CASSYDGNYEQYF. The CDR3 region has the DNA TGTGCCAGCAGTTATGACGGAAACTACGAGCAGTACTTC.

This clonotype turned up a few times. The rearrangement links TRBV27 to TRBJ1-2; 8 positions agree with TRBD1. This CDR3 has 17 residues. CDR1 is MNHEY, CDR2 SMNVEV, per germline (reference sequence). Trimming cost V 4 bases and J 4 bases; bases outside gene matches: 14. CDR3 protein: CASSYSAGQGKSYGYTF. The CDR3 bases are TGTGCCAGCAGTTACTCCGCTGGACAGGGAAAGAGCTATGGCTACACCTTC.

The chain carries TRBV12-3 or TRBV12-4 and TRBJ2-5; 9 bases match TRBD2. V gave up 7 bases and J gave up 3 bases; unmatched junction bases: 12. CDR3 size: 16 residues. The CDR3 coding sequence is TGTGCCAGCACCAAAAACGGGACTAGCAGGAAAGAGACCCAGTACTTC. As protein: CASTKNGTSRKETQYF.